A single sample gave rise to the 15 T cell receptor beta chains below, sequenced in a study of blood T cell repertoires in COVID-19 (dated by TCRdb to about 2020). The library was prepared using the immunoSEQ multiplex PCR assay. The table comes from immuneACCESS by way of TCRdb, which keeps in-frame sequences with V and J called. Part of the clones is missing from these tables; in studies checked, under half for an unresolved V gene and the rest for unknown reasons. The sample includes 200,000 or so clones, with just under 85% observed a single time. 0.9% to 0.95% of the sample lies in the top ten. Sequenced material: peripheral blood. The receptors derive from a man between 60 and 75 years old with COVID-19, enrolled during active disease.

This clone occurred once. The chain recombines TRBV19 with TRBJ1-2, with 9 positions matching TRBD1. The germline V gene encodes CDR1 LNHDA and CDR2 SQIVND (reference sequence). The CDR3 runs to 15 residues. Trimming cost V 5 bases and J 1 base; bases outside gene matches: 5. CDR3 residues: CASSPGQGNNYGYTF. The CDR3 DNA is TGTGCCAGTAGTCCGGGACAGGGTAATAACTATGGCTACACCTTC.

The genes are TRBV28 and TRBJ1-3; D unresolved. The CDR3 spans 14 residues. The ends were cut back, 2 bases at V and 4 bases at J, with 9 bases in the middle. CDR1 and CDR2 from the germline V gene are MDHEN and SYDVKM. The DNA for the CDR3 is TGTGCCAGCAGTTTAAGCACGGGAGGAAACACCATATATTTT. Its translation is CASSLSTGGNTIYF. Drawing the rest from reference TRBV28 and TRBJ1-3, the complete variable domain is DVKVTQSSRYLVKRTGEKVFLECVQDMDHENMFWYRQDPGLGLRLIYFSYDVKMKEKGDIPEGYSVSREKKERFSLILESASTNQTSMYLCASSLSTGGNTIYFGEGSWLTVV.

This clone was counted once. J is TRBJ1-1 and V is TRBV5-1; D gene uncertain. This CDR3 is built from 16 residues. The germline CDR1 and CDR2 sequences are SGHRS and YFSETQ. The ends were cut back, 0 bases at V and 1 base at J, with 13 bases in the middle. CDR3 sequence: CASSLESGMGNTEAFF. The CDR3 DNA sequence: TGCGCCAGCAGCTTGGAATCGGGTATGGGGAACACTGAAGCTTTCTTT.

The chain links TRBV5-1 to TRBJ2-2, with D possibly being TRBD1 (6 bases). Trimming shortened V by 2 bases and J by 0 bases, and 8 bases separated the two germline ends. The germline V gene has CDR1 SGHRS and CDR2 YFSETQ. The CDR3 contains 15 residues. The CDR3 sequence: CASSLQGANTGELFF. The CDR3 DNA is TGCGCCAGCAGCTTACAGGGCGCGAACACCGGGGAGCTGTTTTTT.

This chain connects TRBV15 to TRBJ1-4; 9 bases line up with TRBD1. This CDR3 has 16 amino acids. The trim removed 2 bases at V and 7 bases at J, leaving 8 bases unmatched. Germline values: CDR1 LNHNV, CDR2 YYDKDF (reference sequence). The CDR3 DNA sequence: TGTGCCACCAGCAGACTTTTGGACAGGGGAAGTGAAAAACTGTTTTTT. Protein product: CATSRLLDRGSEKLFF.

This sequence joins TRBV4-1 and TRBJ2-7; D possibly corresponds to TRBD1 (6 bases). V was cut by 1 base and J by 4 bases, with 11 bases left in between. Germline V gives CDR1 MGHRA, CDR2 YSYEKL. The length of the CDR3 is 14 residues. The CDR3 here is CASSQGSGVYEQYF. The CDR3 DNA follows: TGCGCCAGCAGCCAAGGCTCAGGGGTTTACGAGCAGTACTTC.

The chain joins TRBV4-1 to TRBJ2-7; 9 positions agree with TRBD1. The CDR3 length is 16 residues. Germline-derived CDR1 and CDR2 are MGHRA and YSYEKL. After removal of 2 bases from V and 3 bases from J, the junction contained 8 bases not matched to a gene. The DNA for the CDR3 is TGCGCCAGCAGCCAACTACCGGGACAGGGACGCTACGAGCAGTACTTC. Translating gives CASSQLPGQGRYEQYF.

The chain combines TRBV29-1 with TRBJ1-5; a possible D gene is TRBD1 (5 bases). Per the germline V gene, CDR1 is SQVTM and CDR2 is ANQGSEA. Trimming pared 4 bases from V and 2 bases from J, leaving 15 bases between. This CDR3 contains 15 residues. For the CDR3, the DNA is TGCAGCGTTGGTAGCAGGGATGGTGGCAATCAGCCCCAGCATTTT. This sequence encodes CSVGSRDGGNQPQHF.

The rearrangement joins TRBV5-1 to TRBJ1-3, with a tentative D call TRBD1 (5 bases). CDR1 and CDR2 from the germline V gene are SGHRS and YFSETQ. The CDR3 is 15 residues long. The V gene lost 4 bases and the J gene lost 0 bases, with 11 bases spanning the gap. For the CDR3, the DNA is TGCGCCAGCAGCCCCCCCGACAGCTCTGGAAACACCATATATTTT. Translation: CASSPPDSSGNTIYF.

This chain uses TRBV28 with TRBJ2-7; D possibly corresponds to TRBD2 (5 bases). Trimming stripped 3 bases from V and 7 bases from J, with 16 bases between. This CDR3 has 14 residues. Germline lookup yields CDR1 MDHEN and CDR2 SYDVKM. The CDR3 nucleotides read TGTGCCAGCAGTTTCATGCAGGAACTAGATGAGCAGTACTTC. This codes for CASSFMQELDEQYF. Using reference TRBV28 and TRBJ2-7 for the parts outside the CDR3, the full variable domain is DVKVTQSSRYLVKRTGEKVFLECVQDMDHENMFWYRQDPGLGLRLIYFSYDVKMKEKGDIPEGYSVSREKKERFSLILESASTNQTSMYLCASSFMQELDEQYFGPGTRLTVT.

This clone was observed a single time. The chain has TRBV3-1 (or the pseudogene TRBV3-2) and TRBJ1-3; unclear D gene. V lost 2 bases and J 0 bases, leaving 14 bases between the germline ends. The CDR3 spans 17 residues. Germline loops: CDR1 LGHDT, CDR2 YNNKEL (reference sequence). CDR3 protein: CASSQSRLGSSGNTIYF. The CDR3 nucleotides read TGTGCCAGCAGCCAATCCAGGCTGGGCAGCTCTGGAAACACCATATATTTT.

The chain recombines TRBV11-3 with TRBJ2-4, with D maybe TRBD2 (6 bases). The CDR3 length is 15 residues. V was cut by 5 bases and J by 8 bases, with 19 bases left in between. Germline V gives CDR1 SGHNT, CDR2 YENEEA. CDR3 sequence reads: CASSHFLTSEHIQYF. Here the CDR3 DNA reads TGTGCCAGCAGCCACTTCCTGACTAGTGAGCACATTCAGTACTTC.

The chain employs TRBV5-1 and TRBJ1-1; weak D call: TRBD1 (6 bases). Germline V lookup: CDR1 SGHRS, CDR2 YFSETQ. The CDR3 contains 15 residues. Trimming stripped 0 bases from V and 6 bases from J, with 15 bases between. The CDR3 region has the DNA TGCGCCAGCAGCTTGGAGGCAGGGGTGGTCGCTGAAGCTTTCTTT. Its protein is CASSLEAGVVAEAFF. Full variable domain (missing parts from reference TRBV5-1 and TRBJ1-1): KAGVTQTPRYLIKTRGQQVTLSCSPISGHRSVSWYQQTPGQGLQFLFEYFSETQRNKGNFPGRFSGRQFSNSRSEMNVSTLELGDSALYLCASSLEAGVVAEAFFGQGTRLTVV.

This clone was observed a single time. The CDR3 reads CASSSDSSGGYEQYF. The CDR3 DNA reads TGCGCCAGCAGCTCGGATAGTTCCGGGGGGTACGAGCAGTACTTC. The J gene is TRBJ2-7, the V gene TRBV5-1; TRBD2 agrees at 7 bases. The V gene's germline CDR1 is SGHRS and CDR2 YFSETQ. CDR3 length equals 15 residues. The ends lost 3 bases at V and 4 bases at J; junction bases unmatched: 10.

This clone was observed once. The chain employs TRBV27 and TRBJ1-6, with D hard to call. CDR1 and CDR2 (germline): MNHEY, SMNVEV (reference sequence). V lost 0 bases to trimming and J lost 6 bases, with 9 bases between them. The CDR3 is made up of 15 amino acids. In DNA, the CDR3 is TGTGCCAGCAGTTTATCCCCGGTGGTTAATTCACCCCTCCACTTT. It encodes CASSLSPVVNSPLHF.